The sequence of this T cell receptor beta chain was determined in a study of T cell responses to AZD1222 COVID-19 vaccine. Overall study results and limits: Donors skewed white British and female; clonal diversity was possibly underestimated. Vaccine-related CD4 TCRs covered spike, predominating at 160-218 and 743-854. Targeting of unmutated variant regions was reportedly seen in nearly half of spike-specific TCRs.

About this clone itself: The target antigen is unknown.

Clones were sequenced by immunoSEQ multiplex PCR, and TCRdb holds only the in-frame ones, with some missing. The sample yields 130,000 to 150,000 clones, approximately 85% seen once. The receptor was isolated from an adult who received the MenACWY meningococcal vaccine as a control. The source was peripheral blood, collected 28 days after the second dose of the MenACWY control vaccine.

The CDR3 spells CASSVKKTGGKRDEQFF. DNA for the CDR3: TGTGCCAGCAGCGTAAAGAAGACAGGGGGGAAGCGGGATGAGCAGTTCTTC. The chain links TRBV9 to TRBJ2-1; 9 nucleotides agree with TRBD1. CDR1 and CDR2 from the germline V gene are SGDLS and YYNGEE. The V and J ends lost 1 base and 8 bases, in that order; junction bases with no gene match: 13. This CDR3 contains 17 residues. Complete variable domain (other parts from reference TRBV9 and TRBJ2-1): DSGVTQTPKHLITATGQRVTLRCSPRSGDLSVYWYQQSLDQGLQFLIQYYNGEERAKGNILERFSAQQFPDLHSELNLSSLELGDSALYFCASSVKKTGGKRDEQFFGPGTRLTVL.